A selection of T cell receptor beta chains follows, all from one sample in a study of PD-1 blockade in classical Hodgkin lymphoma. Produced via immunoSEQ multiplex PCR; TCRdb's table is partial and in-frame only. Of tens of thousands of clones listed, approximately 80% are singletons. This specimen consisted of peripheral blood mononuclear cells (PBMCs), obtained before the second cycle of nivolumab. The receptors come from a human donor with classical Hodgkin lymphoma. Both conserved end residues are part of each CDR3. A D gene is named only where the DNA matches it firmly. Clone size appears in some rows only: once, few, many, or a class for an expanded clone.

V: TRBV19; size: NA; D: NA; J: TRBJ2-2; DNA: TGTGCCAGTAGTATCCCTATTGGCTCCTCTATGAACACCGGGGAGCTGTTTTTT; CDR3: CASSIPIGSSMNTGELFF
V: TRBV29-1; size: once; D: TRBD1; J: TRBJ2-2; DNA: TGCAGCGTCGGACAGGGGGCTTACACCGGGGAGCTGTTTTTT; CDR3: CSVGQGAYTGELFF
V: TRBV15; size: NA; D: TRBD1; J: TRBJ1-6; DNA: TGTGCCACCAGCTGGGCGACAGGGGGGGGTTCACCCCTCCACTTT; CDR3: CATSWATGGGSPLHF
V: TRBV5-1; size: NA; D: NA; J: TRBJ1-2; DNA: TGCGCCAGCAGCTTGGGCAGGGTGTATGGCTACACCTTC; CDR3: CASSLGRVYGYTF
V: TRBV4-3; size: NA; D: NA; J: TRBJ2-5; DNA: TGCGCCAGCAGCCAAGATTTTAGGGAGACCCAGTACTTC; CDR3: CASSQDFRETQYF
V: TRBV14; size: NA; D: TRBD1; J: TRBJ1-5; DNA: TGTGCCAGCAGCCAAGATACAGGGGGGAATAGCAATCAGCCCCAGCATTTT; CDR3: CASSQDTGGNSNQPQHF
V: TRBV7-8; size: few; D: NA; J: TRBJ1-3; DNA: TGTGCCAGCAGCTCTAGGGGGGTTGGAAACACCATATATTTT; CDR3: CASSSRGVGNTIYF
V: TRBV6-1; size: NA; D: NA; J: TRBJ2-6; DNA: TGTGCCAGCATAAGGGCTGGGGCCAACGTCCTGACTTTC; CDR3: CASIRAGANVLTF
V: TRBV6-5; size: once; D: NA; J: TRBJ2-1; DNA: TGTGCCAGCAGTTACCTCCTAACAGTCAATGAGCAGTTCTTC; CDR3: CASSYLLTVNEQFF
V: TRBV7-9; size: NA; D: TRBD2; J: TRBJ2-5; DNA: TGTGCCAGCAGCCTCCTCGAGGGAGGGAAGGAGCAGTACTTC; CDR3: CASSLLEGGKEQYF
V: TRBV5-6; size: NA; D: TRBD2; J: TRBJ2-7; DNA: TGTGCCAGCACCAAAGATCTGGGTAGCGGGGCTCGCGAGCAGTACTTC; CDR3: CASTKDLGSGAREQYF
V: TRBV18; size: NA; D: NA; J: TRBJ2-1; DNA: TGTGCCACCAGGCAGGGAAGCTCCTACAATGAGCAGTTCTTC; CDR3: CATRQGSSYNEQFF
V: TRBV19; size: once; D: TRBD1; J: TRBJ1-3; DNA: TGTGCCAGTACCGCTCACAGGGGGCGCCTCGGAAACACCATATATTTT; CDR3: CASTAHRGRLGNTIYF
V: TRBV7-2; size: NA; D: NA; J: TRBJ1-2; DNA: TGTGCCAGCAGCTTAGTTTTTGGGGAAAGAAACTATGGCTACACCTTC; CDR3: CASSLVFGERNYGYTF
V: TRBV4-2; size: few; D: NA; J: TRBJ2-6; DNA: TGTGCCAGCAGCCAAGTTGGTCAGGGGAGCTCTGGGGCCAACGTCCTGACTTTC; CDR3: CASSQVGQGSSGANVLTF
V: TRBV4-2; size: NA; D: TRBD1; J: TRBJ1-1; DNA: TGTGCCAGCAGCCGCCGGGACAGCGACATCGCTAACACTGAAGCTTTCTTT; CDR3: CASSRRDSDIANTEAFF
V: TRBV6-6; size: NA; D: NA; J: TRBJ1-5; DNA: TGTGCCAGCAGCCTCGTTTCGTCCGATCAGCCCCAGCATTTT; CDR3: CASSLVSSDQPQHF
V: TRBV18; size: NA; D: TRBD2; J: TRBJ2-1; DNA: TGTGCCAGCTCACCACCTAGCGGGGGGGTATACAATGAGCAGTTCTTC; CDR3: CASSPPSGGVYNEQFF
V: TRBV7-9; size: NA; D: NA; J: TRBJ2-5; DNA: TGTGCCAGCAGCTTAGTGGTCCACAGGGATGAGACCCAGTACTTC; CDR3: CASSLVVHRDETQYF
V: TRBV29-1; size: NA; D: TRBD1; J: TRBJ1-2; DNA: TGCAGCGTTGTGTTCGGACCGGGACAGGGCAATATCTACGGCTACACCTTC; CDR3: CSVVFGPGQGNIYGYTF
V: TRBV21-1; size: NA; D: NA; J: TRBJ1-2; DNA: TGTGCCAGCAGTTCCACCGGGACAAGGCGATATGGCTACACCTTC; CDR3: CASSSTGTRRYGYTF
V: TRBV9; size: once; D: NA; J: TRBJ2-5; DNA: TGTGCCAGCAATAGGGGGTTCCAAGAGACCCAGTACTTC; CDR3: CASNRGFQETQYF
V: TRBV5-1; size: NA; D: NA; J: TRBJ1-6; DNA: TGCGCCAGCAGCCCGGACGGGGGCGATTCACCCCTCCACTTT; CDR3: CASSPDGGDSPLHF
V: TRBV6-5; size: NA; D: NA; J: TRBJ1-2; DNA: TGTGCCAGCAACCAGGGGAAGGGCTATGGCTACACCTTC; CDR3: CASNQGKGYGYTF
V: TRBV25-1; size: NA; D: NA; J: TRBJ1-6; DNA: TGTGCCAGCAGTGAAATCTATGCGACAGGAAGAAATTCACCCCTCCACTTT; CDR3: CASSEIYATGRNSPLHF
V: TRBV6-5; size: NA; D: NA; J: TRBJ1-5; DNA: TGTGCCAGCAGTTTAGGGCGGACATATAGCAATCAGCCCCAGCATTTT; CDR3: CASSLGRTYSNQPQHF
V: TRBV5-1; size: NA; D: TRBD1; J: TRBJ2-1; DNA: TGCGCCAGCAGCGTGGGACAGCAATCCTACAATGAGCAGTTCTTC; CDR3: CASSVGQQSYNEQFF
V: TRBV11-3; size: NA; D: TRBD1; J: TRBJ2-7; DNA: TGTGCCAGCAGCTTAGGGACAGGGTCCCACGAGCAGTACTTC; CDR3: CASSLGTGSHEQYF
V: TRBV10-3; size: NA; D: NA; J: TRBJ1-2; DNA: TGTGCCATCAGTGTTCGGGGGGAAGAGAACTATGGCTACACCTTC; CDR3: CAISVRGEENYGYTF
V: TRBV9; size: NA; D: TRBD2; J: TRBJ2-3; DNA: TGTGCCAGCAGCGTAGGGGGACTAGCGGGGTGGACAGATACGCAGTATTTT; CDR3: CASSVGGLAGWTDTQYF
V: TRBV14; size: NA; D: NA; J: TRBJ2-2; DNA: TGTGCCAGCAGCCAAGAGGACTACCTAAGCGGGGAGCTGTTTTTT; CDR3: CASSQEDYLSGELFF
V: TRBV30; size: NA; D: TRBD1; J: TRBJ1-6; DNA: TGTGCCTGGAGGATTACAGGGGGCATTAATTCACCCCTCCACTTT; CDR3: CAWRITGGINSPLHF
V: TRBV27; size: few; D: NA; J: TRBJ1-4; DNA: TGTGCCAGCAGTTTCAGCAGGGCGAGGGAAAAACTGTTTTTT; CDR3: CASSFSRAREKLFF
V: TRBV19; size: NA; D: NA; J: TRBJ1-5; DNA: TGTGCCAGTAGACCCCTGGCAGGAACTCAGCCCCAGCATTTT; CDR3: CASRPLAGTQPQHF
V: TRBV19; size: NA; D: NA; J: TRBJ1-2; DNA: TGTGCCACTGAGGGACACTCAACGGACTATGGCTACACCTTC; CDR3: CATEGHSTDYGYTF
V: TRBV27; size: few; D: TRBD1; J: TRBJ1-4; DNA: TGTGCCAGCAGTTTATATACAGGGGAACATGAAAAACTGTTTTTT; CDR3: CASSLYTGEHEKLFF
V: TRBV10-3; size: few; D: NA; J: TRBJ1-1; DNA: TGTGCCATCAGTGAGGGACCCGGGGAAGGGAACACTGAAGCTTTCTTT; CDR3: CAISEGPGEGNTEAFF
V: TRBV15; size: NA; D: NA; J: TRBJ1-4; DNA: TGTGCCACCAGCAGAGATACGGGCTCCAATGAAAAACTGTTTTTT; CDR3: CATSRDTGSNEKLFF
V: TRBV5-6; size: NA; D: NA; J: TRBJ1-6; DNA: TGTGCCAGCAGCTTGGTCGGCTCACCCCTCCACTTT; CDR3: CASSLVGSPLHF
V: TRBV19; size: NA; D: NA; J: TRBJ1-3; DNA: TGTGCCAGTAGTATACAGGCGAACTCTGGAAACACCATATATTTT; CDR3: CASSIQANSGNTIYF
V: TRBV6-1; size: NA; D: NA; J: TRBJ2-7; DNA: TGTGCCAGTCAACAGGAGAGCTCCTACGAGCAGTACTTC; CDR3: CASQQESSYEQYF
V: TRBV9; size: few; D: NA; J: TRBJ2-1; DNA: TGTGCCAGCAGCGTAGCTGACAACAGGTACAATGAGCAGTTCTTC; CDR3: CASSVADNRYNEQFF
V: TRBV20-1; size: NA; D: NA; J: TRBJ1-4; DNA: TGCAGTGCTGGGACTCTTGAAAAACTGTTTTTT; CDR3: CSAGTLEKLFF
V: TRBV2; size: NA; D: NA; J: TRBJ2-7; DNA: TGTGCCAGCTCCCGCGGGGCAGGTTATTTGGAGCAGTACTTC; CDR3: CASSRGAGYLEQYF
V: TRBV7-2; size: NA; D: NA; J: TRBJ2-1; DNA: TGTGCCAGCAGCTTAAAGGCTTACAATGAGCAGTTCTTC; CDR3: CASSLKAYNEQFF
V: TRBV7-3; size: NA; D: NA; J: TRBJ2-1; DNA: TGTGCCAGCAGCTCCCGGAGGGCCAACTGGAATGAGCAGTTCTTC; CDR3: CASSSRRANWNEQFF
V: TRBV5-1; size: few; D: NA; J: TRBJ1-1; DNA: TGCGCCAGCAGCTTACCAGGCACTGAAGCTTTCTTT; CDR3: CASSLPGTEAFF
V: TRBV4-1; size: NA; D: TRBD2; J: TRBJ2-4; DNA: TGCGCCAGCAGCCAAGATCGTGGACTAGCGGGGGCAGAAAACATTCAGTACTTC; CDR3: CASSQDRGLAGAENIQYF
V: TRBV5-3; size: NA; D: NA; J: TRBJ2-7; DNA: TGTGCCAGAAGCTTGTATGTGTACGAGCAGTACTTC; CDR3: CARSLYVYEQYF
V: TRBV5-4; size: NA; D: NA; J: TRBJ2-5; DNA: TGTGCCAGCAGCTTCGGACGTTGGGGGATGGAGACCCAGTACTTC; CDR3: CASSFGRWGMETQYF
V: TRBV7-2; size: NA; D: NA; J: TRBJ2-1; DNA: TGTGCCAGCAGCTTTGGGCGTCAATACAATGAGCAGTTCTTC; CDR3: CASSFGRQYNEQFF